Each of the 5 T cell receptor beta chains below was sequenced from the same sample in a study of blood T cell repertoires in COVID-19. The data were produced by immunoSEQ multiplex PCR, yet TCRdb's version contains in-frame clones alone and is incomplete. This table has about 67,000 clones, approximately 75% appearing once. Sequencing used peripheral blood. The receptors come from a woman aged 55-69 years with acute or convalescent COVID-19.

This clone came up a few times. V is TRBV5-6 and J is TRBJ2-5; 10 bases fit TRBD1. The CDR3 totals 15 residues. V was clipped by 2 bases and J by 4 bases; unmatched bases: 5. From germline, CDR1 is SGHDT and CDR2 YYEEEE. The CDR3: CASSFLTGGTETQYF. In DNA, the CDR3 is TGTGCCAGCAGCTTTCTGACAGGGGGCACAGAGACCCAGTACTTC.

The chain links TRBV5-1 to TRBJ1-4; the match to TRBD1 covers 8 bases. V shed 4 bases and J 3 bases; nucleotides not matched to a gene: 2. Germline-derived CDR1 and CDR2 are SGHRS and YFSETQ. The CDR3 contains 14 residues. Here the CDR3 reads CASSQGASNEKLFF. For the CDR3, the DNA is TGCGCCAGCAGCCAGGGGGCGTCTAATGAAAAACTGTTTTTT.

The chain uses TRBV4-1 and TRBJ1-1; D call uncertain. This CDR3 is built from 15 residues. CDR1 and CDR2 (germline): MGHRA, YSYEKL. The V gene lost 4 bases and the J gene lost 4 bases, with 16 bases spanning the gap. CDR3 nucleotide sequence: TGCGCCAGCAGCCCCGGACCGGGAGGACTCACTGAAGCTTTCTTT. Amino acid sequence: CASSPGPGGLTEAFF.

This clone was recorded a few times. The V gene is TRBV5-1, the J gene TRBJ2-2; TRBD1 aligns across 7 bases. V lost 5 bases to trimming and J lost 6 bases; unmatched junction nucleotides: 13. Germline V CDR1 and CDR2: SGHRS, YFSETQ. This CDR3 has 16 amino acids. The DNA for the CDR3 is TGCGCCAGCAGTCGTTTTGACAGGGAAATTCCCGGGGAGCTGTTTTTT. Translation gives CASSRFDREIPGELFF.

This chain uses TRBV11-2 with TRBJ1-1; D is ambiguous. The CDR3 extends over 12 amino acids. Germline lookup yields CDR1 SGHAT and CDR2 FQNNGV. Trimming took 5 bases from V and 4 from J, leaving 8 bases between them. CDR3 protein: CASSPGFTEAFF. CDR3 nucleotides: TGTGCCAGCAGCCCGGGGTTCACTGAAGCTTTCTTT.